This TCR beta chain originates from a study of blood T cell repertoires in COVID-19. About the study: PBMCs, B-cell-depleted T cells, or T cells provided the cDNA or gDNA that made up the material.

Study processing details: Amplified reference gene primers provided the basis for estimating nucleated cell counts. The data were produced by immunoSEQ multiplex PCR, yet TCRdb's version contains in-frame clones alone and is incomplete. That table supplies the V and J calls and clone size; D and trimming were determined from the DNA. Of about 130,000 clones in the sample, 85% were seen once. The sequence was obtained from a man at least 80 years old with active or convalescent COVID-19. The sequenced sample was peripheral blood.

The CDR3 is CASSLPSRGSGTSGPSYNEQFF. The CDR3 bases are TGTGCCAGCAGCTTACCTTCCCGGGGCTCCGGGACTAGCGGGCCGTCCTACAATGAGCAGTTCTTC. The chain uses TRBV7-3 and TRBJ2-1, with 12 positions matching TRBD2. J gave up 1 base and V 2 bases, and 18 bases lay outside the gene matches. The germline CDR1 and CDR2 sequences are SGHTA and FQGTGA. This CDR3 is built from 22 residues.